This T cell receptor beta chain was recorded in a study of post-analysis software for immune sequencing data. Study findings and constraints: Batch-mates among the samples co-clustered strongly by F measure. TRBV segments more frequent in patients than in controls numbered several and included TRBV5-6, TRBV5-1 and TRBV20-1.

The library was made from cDNA and included unique molecular identifiers. Each CDR3 protein gets one entry after TCRdb re-called the PCR reads with MiXCR. The sample lists approximately 730,000 distinct CDR3 sequences, roughly 27% seen once, with under 0.7% in the top ten. Concerning this clonotype: Its antigen remains unidentified.

Germline lookup yields CDR1 LNHNV and CDR2 YYDKDF (reference sequence). The CDR3 runs 19 residues. V lost 1 base and J lost 2, with 24 bases in between. The chain couples TRBV15 to TRBJ2-7; perhaps TRBD1 as D (9 bases). The receptor was derived from a girl between 5 and 17 years old with multiple sclerosis. What was sequenced was blood. This CDR3 is CATSRGLAGQGSSPYEQYF. The CDR3 nucleotides are TGTGCCACCAGCAGAGGATTAGCGGGACAGGGATCATCCCCCTACGAGCAGTACTTC.